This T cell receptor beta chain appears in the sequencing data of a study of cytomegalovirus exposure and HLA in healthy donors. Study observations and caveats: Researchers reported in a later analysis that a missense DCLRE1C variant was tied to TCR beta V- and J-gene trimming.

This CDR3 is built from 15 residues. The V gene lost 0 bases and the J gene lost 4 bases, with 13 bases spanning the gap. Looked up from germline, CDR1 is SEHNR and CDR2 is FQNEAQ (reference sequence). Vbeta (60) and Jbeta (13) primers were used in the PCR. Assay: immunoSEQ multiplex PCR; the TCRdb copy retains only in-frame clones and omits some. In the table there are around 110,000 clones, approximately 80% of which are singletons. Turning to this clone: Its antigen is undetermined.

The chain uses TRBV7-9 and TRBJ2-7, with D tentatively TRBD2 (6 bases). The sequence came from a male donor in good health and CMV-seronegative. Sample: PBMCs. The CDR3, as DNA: TGTGCCAGCAGCTTAGCCGGAGGGTCGACTTACGAGCAGTACTTC. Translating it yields CASSLAGGSTYEQYF.